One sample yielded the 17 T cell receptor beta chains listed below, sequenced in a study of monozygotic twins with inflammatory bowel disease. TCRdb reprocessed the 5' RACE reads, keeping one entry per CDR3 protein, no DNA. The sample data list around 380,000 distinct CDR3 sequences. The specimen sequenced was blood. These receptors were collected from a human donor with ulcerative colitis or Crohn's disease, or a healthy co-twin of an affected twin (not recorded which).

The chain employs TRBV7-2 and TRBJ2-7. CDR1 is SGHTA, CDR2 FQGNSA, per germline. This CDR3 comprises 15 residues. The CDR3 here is CASSPSGSQYYEQYF.

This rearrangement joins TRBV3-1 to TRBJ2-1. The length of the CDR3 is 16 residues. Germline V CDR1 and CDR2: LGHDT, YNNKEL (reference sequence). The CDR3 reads CASSQDPAVSYNEQFF.

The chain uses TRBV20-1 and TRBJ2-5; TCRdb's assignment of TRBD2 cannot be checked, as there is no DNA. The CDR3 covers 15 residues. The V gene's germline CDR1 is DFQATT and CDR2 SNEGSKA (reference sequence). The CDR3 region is CSARRSGGYQETQYF.

The CDR3 here is CSARAGVGDEKLFF. The V gene is TRBV20-1, the J gene TRBJ1-4; TCRdb calls TRBD1, which cannot be checked without DNA. CDR1 and CDR2 (germline): DFQATT, SNEGSKA (reference sequence). This CDR3 has 14 amino acids.

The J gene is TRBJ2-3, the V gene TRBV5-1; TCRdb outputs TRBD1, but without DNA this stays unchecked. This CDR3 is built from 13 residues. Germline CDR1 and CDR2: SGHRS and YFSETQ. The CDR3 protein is CASVGPSTDTQYF.

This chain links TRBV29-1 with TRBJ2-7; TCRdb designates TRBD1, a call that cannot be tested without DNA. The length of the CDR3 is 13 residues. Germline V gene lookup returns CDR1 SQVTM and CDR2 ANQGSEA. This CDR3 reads CSVLTGRSYEQYF.

The CDR3 sequence is CASTGGQGGTDTQYF. The chain has TRBV5-1 and TRBJ2-3; TCRdb indicates TRBD1, and absent DNA this call remains unverified. The CDR3 length is 15 residues. Germline V gene lookup returns CDR1 SGHRS and CDR2 YFSETQ.

The CDR3 is CASSYGNGGTNEKLFF. The chain is built from TRBV4-3 and TRBJ1-4; TCRdb proposes TRBD1, but this gene call is untestable without DNA. This CDR3 is 16 amino acids long. Germline V gene data show CDR1 as LGHNA and CDR2 as YSLEER.

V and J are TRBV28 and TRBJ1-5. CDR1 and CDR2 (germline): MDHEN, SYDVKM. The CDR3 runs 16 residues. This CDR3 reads CASSHAQGGSNQPQHF. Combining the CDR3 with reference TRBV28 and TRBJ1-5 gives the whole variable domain DVKVTQSSRYLVKRTGEKVFLECVQDMDHENMFWYRQDPGLGLRLIYFSYDVKMKEKGDIPEGYSVSREKKERFSLILESASTNQTSMYLCASSHAQGGSNQPQHFGDGTRLSIL.

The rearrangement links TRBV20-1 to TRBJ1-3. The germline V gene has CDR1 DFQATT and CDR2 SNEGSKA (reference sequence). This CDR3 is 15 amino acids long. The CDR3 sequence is CSAQIYTTKGNTIYF.

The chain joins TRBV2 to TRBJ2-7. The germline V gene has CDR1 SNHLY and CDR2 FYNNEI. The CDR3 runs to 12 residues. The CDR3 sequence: CASSHLIYEQYF.

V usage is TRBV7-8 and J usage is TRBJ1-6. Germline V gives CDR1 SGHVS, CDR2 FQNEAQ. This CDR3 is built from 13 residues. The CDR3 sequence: CASSSVRNSPLHF.

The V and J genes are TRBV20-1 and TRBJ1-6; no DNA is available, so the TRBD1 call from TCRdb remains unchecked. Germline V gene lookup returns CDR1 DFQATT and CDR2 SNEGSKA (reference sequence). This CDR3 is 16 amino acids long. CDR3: CSARASRDRVESPLHF.

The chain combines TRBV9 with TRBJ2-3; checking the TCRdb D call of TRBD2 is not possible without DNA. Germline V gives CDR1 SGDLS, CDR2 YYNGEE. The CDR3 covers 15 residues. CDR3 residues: CASSPLAVSTDTQYF. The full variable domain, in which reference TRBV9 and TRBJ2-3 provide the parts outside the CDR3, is DSGVTQTPKHLITATGQRVTLRCSPRSGDLSVYWYQQSLDQGLQFLIQYYNGEERAKGNILERFSAQQFPDLHSELNLSSLELGDSALYFCASSPLAVSTDTQYFGPGTRLTVL.

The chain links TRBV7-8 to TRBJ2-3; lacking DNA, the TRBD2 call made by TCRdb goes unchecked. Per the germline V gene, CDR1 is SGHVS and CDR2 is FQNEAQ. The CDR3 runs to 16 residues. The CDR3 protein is CASSHGLAGGGNTQYF.

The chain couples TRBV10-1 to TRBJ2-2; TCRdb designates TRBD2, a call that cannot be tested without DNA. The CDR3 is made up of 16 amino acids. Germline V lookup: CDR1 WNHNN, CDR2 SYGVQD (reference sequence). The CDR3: CASSEYGTSGAGELFF.

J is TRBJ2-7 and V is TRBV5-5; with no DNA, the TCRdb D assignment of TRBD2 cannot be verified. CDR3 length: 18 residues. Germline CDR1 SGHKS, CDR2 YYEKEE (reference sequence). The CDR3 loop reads CASSSGTSWSSNFYEQYF. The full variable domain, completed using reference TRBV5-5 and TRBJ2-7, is DAGVTQSPTHLIKTRGQQVTLRCSPISGHKSVSWYQQVLGQGPQFIFQYYEKEERGRGNFPDRFSARQFPNYSSELNVNALLLGDSALYLCASSSGTSWSSNFYEQYFGPGTRLTVT.